These 9 T cell receptor beta chains were all obtained from the same sample, sequenced in a study of T-cell reconstitution after alpha-beta-depleted transplantation in children. Molecular barcoding with unique molecular identifiers was used for the TCRbeta library. Via MiXCR, TCRdb re-called the PCR reads, giving one row per CDR3 protein. Of about 190,000 distinct CDR3 sequences in the sample, 11% were seen once. The sequencing here drew on PBMCs, taken before TCRalphabeta/CD19-depleted stem cell transplant. The receptors here all came from a boy younger than 10 with acute myeloid leukemia, due to receive a stem cell transplant.

This clonotype was recorded at least ten times. V gene TRBV29-1 combines with J gene TRBJ2-6; TRBD1 agrees at 7 bases. Per the germline V gene, CDR1 is SQVTM and CDR2 is ANQGSEA. Trimming removed 5 bases from V and 2 bases from J; junction bases left unmatched: 6. CDR3 size: 15 residues. This CDR3 is CSVYEGAAGANVLTF. The CDR3 DNA follows: TGCAGCGTTTATGAGGGGGCAGCTGGGGCCAACGTCCTGACTTTC.

In the case of this clonotype: A much larger clone lies one base from this, so it may be a read error. J is TRBJ2-7 and V is TRBV20-1, with D perhaps matching TRBD1 or TRBD2 (5 bases each). From germline, CDR1 is DFQATT and CDR2 SNEGSKA (reference sequence). This CDR3 spans 14 amino acids. Between the trimmed V and J ends, which lost 5 bases and 0 bases, there was a span of 14 bases. DNA for the CDR3: TGCAGTGCTCCCCGATGGGGGTCCTCCTACGAGCAGTACTTC. As protein: CSAPRWGSSYEQYF.

Regarding this clonotype: This clone may be a read error of a much larger clone one base away. The chain carries TRBV3-1 and TRBJ2-5; D is ambiguous. There are 14 residues in the CDR3. V was trimmed by 8 bases and J by 5 bases, leaving 18 bases between them. Germline CDR1 is LGHDT and CDR2 is YNNKEL (reference sequence). The CDR3 here is CASGTANIRETQYF. CDR3 bases: TGTGCCAGCGGCACGGCTAATATTAGGGAGACCCAGTACTTC.

This clonotype was picked up many times. The chain carries TRBV14 and TRBJ1-1; D uncertain. Germline values: CDR1 SGHDN, CDR2 FVKESK. The length of the CDR3 is 17 residues. The germline V and J ends were trimmed by 4 bases and 4 bases, with 22 bases remaining between them. DNA for the CDR3: TGTGCCAGCAGCCCACTATTGCCGGGCTCCCTAGGCACTGAAGCTTTCTTT. This gives the protein CASSPLLPGSLGTEAFF. The variable domain in full, completed from reference TRBV14 and TRBJ1-1, reads EAGVTQFPSHSVIEKGQTVTLRCDPISGHDNLYWYRRVMGKEIKFLLHFVKESKQDESGMPNNRFLAERTGGTYSTLKVQPAELEDSGVYFCASSPLLPGSLGTEAFFGQGTRLTVV.

This clonotype was recorded at least ten times. V and J are TRBV6-1 and TRBJ1-5; 9 bases match TRBD1. Germline V gene sequence: CDR1 MNHNS, CDR2 SASEGT. There are 16 residues in the CDR3. With 4 bases clipped from V and 7 bases from J, the junction kept 11 bases outside the gene matches. The DNA of the CDR3 is TGTGCCAGCAGTGCTAAGACAGGGGGTCCTGGGCAGCCCCAGCATTTT. The encoded protein is CASSAKTGGPGQPQHF.

This clonotype was found many times. The V call is TRBV7-8, the J call TRBJ2-7, with TRBD2 identical over 7 bases. Trimming cost V 2 bases and J 1 base; bases outside gene matches: 5. The CDR3 consists of 15 residues. Looked up from germline, CDR1 is SGHVS and CDR2 is FQNEAQ. The CDR3 DNA follows: TGTGCCAGCAGCTTATACGGCGGGGGATCCTACGAGCAGTACGTC. This codes for CASSLYGGGSYEQYV.

This clonotype showed up many times. V usage is TRBV12-3 or TRBV12-4 and J usage is TRBJ1-1; D unclear. This CDR3 spans 14 amino acids. Trimming cost V 3 bases and J 4 bases, with 12 bases left between them. CDR3 sequence: CASSFVGFGTEAFF. The CDR3 region has the DNA TGTGCCAGCAGTTTCGTTGGGTTTGGCACTGAAGCTTTCTTT.

The gene calls are TRBV6-2 or TRBV6-3 and TRBJ1-1; tentatively, D is TRBD1 (6 bases). Trimming stripped 0 bases from V and 7 bases from J, with 12 bases between. In germline, CDR1 is MNHEY, CDR2 SVGEGT. This CDR3 region has 14 residues. The DNA for the CDR3 is TGTGCCAGCAGTTACTCGGACAGCCGTTTTGAAGCTTTCTTT. Translating it yields CASSYSDSRFEAFF.

This chain uses TRBV20-1 with TRBJ1-1; D is perhaps TRBD1 (6 bases). V lost 6 bases to trimming and J lost 5 bases, with 16 bases between them. The CDR3 is made up of 13 amino acids. Germline V CDR1 and CDR2: DFQATT, SNEGSKA (reference sequence). The CDR3 nucleotides read TGCAGTGCCAAACTAGGGGGGACGACTGAAGCTTTCTTT. Its protein product is CSAKLGGTTEAFF.